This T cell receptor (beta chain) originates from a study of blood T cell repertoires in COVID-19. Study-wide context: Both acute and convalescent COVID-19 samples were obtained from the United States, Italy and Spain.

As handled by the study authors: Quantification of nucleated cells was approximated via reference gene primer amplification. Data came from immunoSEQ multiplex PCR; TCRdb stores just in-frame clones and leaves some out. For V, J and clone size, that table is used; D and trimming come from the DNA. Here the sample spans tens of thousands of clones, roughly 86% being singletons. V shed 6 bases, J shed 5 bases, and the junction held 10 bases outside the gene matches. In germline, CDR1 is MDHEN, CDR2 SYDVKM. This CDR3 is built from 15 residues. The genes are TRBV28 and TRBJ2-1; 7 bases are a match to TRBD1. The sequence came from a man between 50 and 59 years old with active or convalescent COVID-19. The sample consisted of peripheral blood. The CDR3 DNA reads TGTGCCAGCAGAAGAGGGGGCTCCCCCCACAATGAGCAGTTCTTC. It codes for CASRRGGSPHNEQFF.